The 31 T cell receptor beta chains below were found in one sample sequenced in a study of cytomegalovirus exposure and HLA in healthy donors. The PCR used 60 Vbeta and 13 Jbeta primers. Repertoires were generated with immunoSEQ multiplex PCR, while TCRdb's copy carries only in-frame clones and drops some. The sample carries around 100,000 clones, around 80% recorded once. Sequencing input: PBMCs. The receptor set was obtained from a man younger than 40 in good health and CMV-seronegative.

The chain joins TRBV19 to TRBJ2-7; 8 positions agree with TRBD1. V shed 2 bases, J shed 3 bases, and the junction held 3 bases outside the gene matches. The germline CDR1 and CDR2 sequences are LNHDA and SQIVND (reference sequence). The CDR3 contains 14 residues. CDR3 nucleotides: TGTGCCAGTAGTATACAGGGGGCTGGCTACGAGCAGTACTTC. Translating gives CASSIQGAGYEQYF.

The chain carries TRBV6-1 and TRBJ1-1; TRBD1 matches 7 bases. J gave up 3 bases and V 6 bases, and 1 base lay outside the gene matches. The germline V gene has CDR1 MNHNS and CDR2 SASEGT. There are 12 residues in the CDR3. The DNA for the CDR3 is TGTGCCAGCAGCGGACAGGACACTGAAGCTTTCTTT. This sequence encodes CASSGQDTEAFF.

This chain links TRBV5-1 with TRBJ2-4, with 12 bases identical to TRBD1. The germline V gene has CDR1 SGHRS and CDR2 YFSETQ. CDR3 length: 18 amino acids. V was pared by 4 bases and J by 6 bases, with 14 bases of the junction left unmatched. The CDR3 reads CASSDHVGTGGDRNIQYF. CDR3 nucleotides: TGCGCCAGCAGCGATCACGTAGGGACAGGGGGCGACCGAAACATTCAGTACTTC.

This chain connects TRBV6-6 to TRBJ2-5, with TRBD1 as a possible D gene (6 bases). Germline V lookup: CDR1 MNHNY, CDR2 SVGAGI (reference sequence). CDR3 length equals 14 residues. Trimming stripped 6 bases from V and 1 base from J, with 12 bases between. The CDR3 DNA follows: TGTGCCAGCAGCCTGGACAGATTCCAAGAGACCCAGTACTTC. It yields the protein CASSLDRFQETQYF.

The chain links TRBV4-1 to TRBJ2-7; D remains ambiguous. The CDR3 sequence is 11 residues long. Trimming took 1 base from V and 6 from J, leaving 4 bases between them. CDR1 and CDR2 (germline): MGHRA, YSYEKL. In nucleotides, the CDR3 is TGCGCCAGCAGCCAAGCTTCCGAGCAGTACTTC. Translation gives CASSQASEQYF.

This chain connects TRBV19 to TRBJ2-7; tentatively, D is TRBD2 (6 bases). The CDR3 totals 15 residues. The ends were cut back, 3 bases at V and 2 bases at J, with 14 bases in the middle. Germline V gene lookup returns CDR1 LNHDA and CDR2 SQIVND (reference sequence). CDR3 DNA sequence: TGTGCCAGTAGTATTGGGGGACTGGCCCCCTACGAGCAGTACTTC. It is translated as CASSIGGLAPYEQYF.

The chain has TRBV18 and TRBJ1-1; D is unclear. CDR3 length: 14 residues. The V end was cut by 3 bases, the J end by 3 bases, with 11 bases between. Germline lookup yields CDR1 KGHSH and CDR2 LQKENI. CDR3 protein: CASSPGETDTEAFF. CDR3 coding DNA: TGTGCCAGCTCACCCGGAGAAACTGACACTGAAGCTTTCTTT. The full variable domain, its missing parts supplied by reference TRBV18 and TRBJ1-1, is NAGVMQNPRHLVRRRGQEARLRCSPMKGHSHVYWYRQLPEEGLKFMVYLQKENIIDESGMPKERFSAEFPKEGPSILRIQQVVRGDSAAYFCASSPGETDTEAFFGQGTRLTVV.

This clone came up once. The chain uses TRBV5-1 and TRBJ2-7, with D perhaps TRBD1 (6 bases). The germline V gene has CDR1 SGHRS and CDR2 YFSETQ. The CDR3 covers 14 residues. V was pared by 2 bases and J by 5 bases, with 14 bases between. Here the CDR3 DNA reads TGCGCCAGCAGCTTTCAGCAGGGGATCGACGAGCAGTACTTC. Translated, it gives CASSFQQGIDEQYF.

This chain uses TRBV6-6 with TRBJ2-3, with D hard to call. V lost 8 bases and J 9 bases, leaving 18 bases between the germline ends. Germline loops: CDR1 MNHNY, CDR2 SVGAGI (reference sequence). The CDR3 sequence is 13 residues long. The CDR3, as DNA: TGTGCCAGCTCGCCATCGCCCCCAGGCACGCAGTATTTT. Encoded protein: CASSPSPPGTQYF.

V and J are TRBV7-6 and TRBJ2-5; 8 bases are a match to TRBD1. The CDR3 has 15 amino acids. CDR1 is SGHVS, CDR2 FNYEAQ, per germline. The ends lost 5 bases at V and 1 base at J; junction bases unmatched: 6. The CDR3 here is CASSRQGKGQETQYF. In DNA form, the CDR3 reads TGTGCCAGCAGCAGACAGGGGAAGGGCCAAGAGACCCAGTACTTC.

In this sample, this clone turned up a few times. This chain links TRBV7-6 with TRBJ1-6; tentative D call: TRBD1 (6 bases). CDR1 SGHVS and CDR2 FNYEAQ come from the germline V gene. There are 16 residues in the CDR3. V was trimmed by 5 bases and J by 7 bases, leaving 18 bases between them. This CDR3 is CASSRDAGTTNSPLHF. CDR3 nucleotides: TGTGCCAGCAGCCGGGACGCAGGGACAACAAATTCACCCCTCCACTTT.

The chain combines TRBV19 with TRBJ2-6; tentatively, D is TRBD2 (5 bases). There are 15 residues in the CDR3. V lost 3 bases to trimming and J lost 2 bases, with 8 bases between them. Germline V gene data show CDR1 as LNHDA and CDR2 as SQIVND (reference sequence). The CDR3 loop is CASSILAPGANVLTF. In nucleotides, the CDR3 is TGTGCCAGTAGTATTTTAGCGCCTGGGGCCAACGTCCTGACTTTC.

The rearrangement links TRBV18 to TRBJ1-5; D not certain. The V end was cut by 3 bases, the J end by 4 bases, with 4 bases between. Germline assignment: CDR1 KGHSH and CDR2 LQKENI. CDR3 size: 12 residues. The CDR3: CASSPPNQPQHF. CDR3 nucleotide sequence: TGTGCCAGCTCACCCCCGAATCAGCCCCAGCATTTT.

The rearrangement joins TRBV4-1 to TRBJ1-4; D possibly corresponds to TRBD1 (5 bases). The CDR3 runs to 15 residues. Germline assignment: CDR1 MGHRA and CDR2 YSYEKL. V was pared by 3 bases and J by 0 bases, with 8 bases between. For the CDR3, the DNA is TGCGCCAGCAGCCAGGGGCCAGCAACTAATGAAAAACTGTTTTTT. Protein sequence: CASSQGPATNEKLFF.

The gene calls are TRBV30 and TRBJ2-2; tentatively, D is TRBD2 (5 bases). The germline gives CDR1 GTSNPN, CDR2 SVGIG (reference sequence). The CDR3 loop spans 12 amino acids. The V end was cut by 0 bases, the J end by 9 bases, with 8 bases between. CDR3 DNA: TGTGCCTGGAGTGTTGAGCGGAGGGAGCTGTTTTTT. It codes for CAWSVERRELFF.

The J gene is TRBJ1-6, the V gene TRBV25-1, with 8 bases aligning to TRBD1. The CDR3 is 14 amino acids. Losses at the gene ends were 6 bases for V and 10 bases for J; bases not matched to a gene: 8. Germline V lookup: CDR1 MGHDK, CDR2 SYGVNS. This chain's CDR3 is CASRGAQGGSPLHF. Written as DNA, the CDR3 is TGTGCCAGCAGGGGGGCACAGGGGGGCTCACCCCTCCACTTT. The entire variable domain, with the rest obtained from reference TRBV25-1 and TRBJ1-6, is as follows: EADIYQTPRYLVIGTGKKITLECSQTMGHDKMYWYQQDPGMELHLIHYSYGVNSTEKGDLSSESTVSRIRTEHFPLTLESARPSHTSQYLCASRGAQGGSPLHFGNGTRLTVT.

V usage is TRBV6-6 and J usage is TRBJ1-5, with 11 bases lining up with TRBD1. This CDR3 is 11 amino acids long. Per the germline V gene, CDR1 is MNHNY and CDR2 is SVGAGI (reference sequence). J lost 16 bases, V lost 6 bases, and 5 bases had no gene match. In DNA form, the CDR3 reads TGTGCCAGCAGCGCCGGGACAGGGGGACATTTT. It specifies CASSAGTGGHF.

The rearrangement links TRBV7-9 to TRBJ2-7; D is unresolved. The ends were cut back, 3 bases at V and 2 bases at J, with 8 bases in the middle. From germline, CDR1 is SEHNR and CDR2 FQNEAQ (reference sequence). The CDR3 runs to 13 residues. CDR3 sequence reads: CASSFGGAYEQYF. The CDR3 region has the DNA TGTGCCAGCAGCTTTGGCGGAGCCTACGAGCAGTACTTC.

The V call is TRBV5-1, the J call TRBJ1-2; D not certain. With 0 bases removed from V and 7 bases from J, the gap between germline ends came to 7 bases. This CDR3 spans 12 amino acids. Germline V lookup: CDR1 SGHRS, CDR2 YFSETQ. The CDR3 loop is CASSLDRSGYTF. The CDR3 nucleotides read TGCGCCAGCAGCTTGGATCGCAGTGGCTACACCTTC.

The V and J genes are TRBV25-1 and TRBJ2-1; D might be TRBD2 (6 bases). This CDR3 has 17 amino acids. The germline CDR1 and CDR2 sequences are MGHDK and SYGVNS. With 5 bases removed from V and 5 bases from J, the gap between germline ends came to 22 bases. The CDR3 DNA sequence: TGTGCCAGCAGTCAGGACATACGGGAGCATAAGAACAATGAGCAGTTCTTC. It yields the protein CASSQDIREHKNNEQFF.

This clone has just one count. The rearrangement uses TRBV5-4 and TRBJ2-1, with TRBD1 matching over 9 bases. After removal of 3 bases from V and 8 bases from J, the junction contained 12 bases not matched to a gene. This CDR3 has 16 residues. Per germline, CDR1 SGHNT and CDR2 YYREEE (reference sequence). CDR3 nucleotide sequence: TGTGCCAGCAGCTCCCCGGGACAGGGTATGAAGCATGAGCAGTTCTTC. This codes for CASSSPGQGMKHEQFF.

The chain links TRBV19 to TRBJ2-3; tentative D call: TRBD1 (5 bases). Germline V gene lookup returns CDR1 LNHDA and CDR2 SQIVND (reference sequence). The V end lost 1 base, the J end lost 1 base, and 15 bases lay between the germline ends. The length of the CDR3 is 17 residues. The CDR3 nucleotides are TGTGCCAGTAGTATAGTAGTGCCAGGGCACGGCACAGATACGCAGTATTTT. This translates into CASSIVVPGHGTDTQYF.

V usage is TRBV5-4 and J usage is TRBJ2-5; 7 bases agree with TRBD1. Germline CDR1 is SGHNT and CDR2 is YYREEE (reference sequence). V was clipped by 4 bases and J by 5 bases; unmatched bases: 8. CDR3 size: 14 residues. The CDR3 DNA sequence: TGTGCCAGCAGCAGACAGACAGGGATGGAGACCCAGTACTTC. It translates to CASSRQTGMETQYF. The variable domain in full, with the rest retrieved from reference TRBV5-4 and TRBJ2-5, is ETGVTQSPTHLIKTRGQQVTLRCSSQSGHNTVSWYQQALGQGPQFIFQYYREEENGRGNFPPRFSGLQFPNYSSELNVNALELDDSALYLCASSRQTGMETQYFGPGTRLLVL.

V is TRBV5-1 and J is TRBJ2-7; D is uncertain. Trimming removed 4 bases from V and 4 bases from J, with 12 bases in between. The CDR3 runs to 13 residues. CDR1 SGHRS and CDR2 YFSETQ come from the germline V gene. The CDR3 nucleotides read TGCGCCAGCAGCCTACCGACGGAGTACGAGCAGTACGTC. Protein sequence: CASSLPTEYEQYV.

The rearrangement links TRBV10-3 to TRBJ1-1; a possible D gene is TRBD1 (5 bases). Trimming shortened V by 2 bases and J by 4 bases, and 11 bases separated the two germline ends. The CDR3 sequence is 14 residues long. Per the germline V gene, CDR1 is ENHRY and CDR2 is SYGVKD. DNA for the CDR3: TGTGCCATCAGTGAGAAGCAGGGCAGCACTGAAGCTTTCTTT. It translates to CAISEKQGSTEAFF.

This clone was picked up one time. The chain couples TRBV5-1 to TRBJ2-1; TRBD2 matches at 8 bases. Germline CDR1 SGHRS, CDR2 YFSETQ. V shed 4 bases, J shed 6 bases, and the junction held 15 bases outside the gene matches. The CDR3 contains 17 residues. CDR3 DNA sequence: TGCGCCAGCAGCCCGGACGCGGGAGGATATGTGGGCAATGAGCAGTTCTTC. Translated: CASSPDAGGYVGNEQFF.

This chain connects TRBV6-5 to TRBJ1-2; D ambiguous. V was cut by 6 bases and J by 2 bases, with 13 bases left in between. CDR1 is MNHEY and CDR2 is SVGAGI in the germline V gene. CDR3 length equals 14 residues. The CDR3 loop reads CASRAYGVNYGYTF. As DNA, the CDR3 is TGTGCCAGCAGGGCCTACGGGGTAAACTATGGCTACACCTTC.

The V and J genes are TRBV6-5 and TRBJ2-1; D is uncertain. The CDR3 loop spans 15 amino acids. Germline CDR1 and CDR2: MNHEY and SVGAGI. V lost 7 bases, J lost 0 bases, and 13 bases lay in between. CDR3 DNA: TGTGCCAGCATGTATTTGCGGAGCTCCTACAATGAGCAGTTCTTC. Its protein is CASMYLRSSYNEQFF.

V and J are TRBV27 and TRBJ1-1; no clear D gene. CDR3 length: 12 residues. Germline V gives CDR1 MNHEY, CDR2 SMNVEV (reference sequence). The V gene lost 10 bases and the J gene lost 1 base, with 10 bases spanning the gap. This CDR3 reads CATGGPNTEAFF. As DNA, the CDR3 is TGTGCCACCGGCGGCCCGAACACTGAAGCTTTCTTT.

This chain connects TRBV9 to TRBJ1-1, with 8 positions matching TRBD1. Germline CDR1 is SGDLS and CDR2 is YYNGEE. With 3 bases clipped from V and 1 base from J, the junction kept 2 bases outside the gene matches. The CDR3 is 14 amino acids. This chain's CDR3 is CASSAGQANTEAFF. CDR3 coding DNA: TGTGCCAGCAGCGCGGGACAGGCGAACACTGAAGCTTTCTTT.

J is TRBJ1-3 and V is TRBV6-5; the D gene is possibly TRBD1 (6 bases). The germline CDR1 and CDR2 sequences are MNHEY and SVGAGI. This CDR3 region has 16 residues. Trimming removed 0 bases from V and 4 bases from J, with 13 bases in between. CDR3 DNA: TGTGCCAGCAGTTACTCATCGGGGGGCACGGGAAACACCATATATTTT. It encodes CASSYSSGGTGNTIYF.